This T cell receptor beta chain came from a study of technical replicates of blood from a few donors. This table comes from immunoSEQ multiplex PCR, and its TCRdb copy is limited to in-frame clones, with some not included. The repertoire includes about 88,000 clones, roughly 93% of them detected once, and 0.25% sits in the top ten. The CDR3 runs to 14 residues. CDR1 and CDR2 (germline): MDHEN, SYDVKM. J was trimmed by 4 bases and V by 3 bases; bases with no gene match: 1. The sequenced sample was T cells isolated from PBMCs. V is TRBV28 and J is TRBJ2-1; the match to TRBD1 covers 9 bases. The receptor was isolated from a human donor in good health. CDR3 sequence reads: CASSLGTGYNEQFF. The CDR3 DNA sequence: TGTGCCAGCAGTTTGGGGACAGGGTACAATGAGCAGTTCTTC.